This entry lists 11 T cell receptor beta chains sequenced from one sample in a study of shared clonotypes between healthy human individuals. The assay was immunoSEQ multiplex PCR, and TCRdb's table has in-frame clones only and misses some. The data hold roughly 2 million clones, with approximately 94% observed a single time. The sample was naive CD4+ T cells sorted from blood. Subset of the sample: CD45RA+ positively selected. Source of these receptors: a man between 18 and 35 years old in good health.

This sequence joins TRBV15 and TRBJ2-1, with a possible D match to TRBD2 (6 bases). The V end was cut by 9 bases, the J end by 9 bases, with 33 bases between. This CDR3 is 18 amino acids long. Germline V CDR1 and CDR2: LNHNV, YYDKDF (reference sequence). In DNA, the CDR3 is TGTGCCACGCGGGGAACGGGGGTATTGACCCTATACCCAGGTGAGCAGTTCTTC. Amino acid sequence: CATRGTGVLTLYPGEQFF.

This clone was recorded once. The junction departs from germline at one end; a sequencing error may be responsible. V is TRBV2 and J is TRBJ1-2; unclear D gene. Germline V gene sequence: CDR1 SNHLY, CDR2 FYNNEI. There are 15 residues in the CDR3. In nucleotides, the CDR3 is TGTACCAGCAGTGCATACAGAGTCGTCTTCTATGGCTACACCTTC. Its translation is CTSSAYRVVFYGYTF.

The chain carries TRBV11-2 and TRBJ2-7; D may be TRBD1 (6 bases). Looked up from germline, CDR1 is SGHAT and CDR2 is FQNNGV. The CDR3 extends over 13 amino acids. V lost 5 bases to trimming and J lost 2 bases, with 10 bases between them. The CDR3 DNA sequence: TGTGCCAGCAGCACCCGACAGGCCTACGAGCAGTACTTC. This encodes CASSTRQAYEQYF.

J is TRBJ2-4 and V is TRBV5-6; D might be TRBD2 (6 bases). Trimming took 4 bases from V and 0 from J, leaving 20 bases between them. The CDR3 covers 18 residues. The germline V gene has CDR1 SGHDT and CDR2 YYEEEE. The CDR3 loop reads CASSGWRVGELAKNIQYF. Written as DNA, the CDR3 is TGTGCCAGCAGCGGTTGGAGGGTGGGGGAGCTAGCCAAAAACATTCAGTACTTC. Based on the CDR3 plus reference TRBV5-6 and TRBJ2-4, the full variable domain is DAGVTQSPTHLIKTRGQQVTLRCSPKSGHDTVSWYQQALGQGPQFIFQYYEEEERQRGNFPDRFSGHQFPNYSSELNVNALLLGDSALYLCASSGWRVGELAKNIQYFGAGTRLSVL.

V and J are TRBV2 and TRBJ1-5; D remains unclear. The CDR3 has 14 amino acids. Trimming stripped 6 bases from V and 2 bases from J, with 11 bases between. Germline loops: CDR1 SNHLY, CDR2 FYNNEI. The CDR3 protein is CASRTNLGNQPQHF. CDR3 nucleotide sequence: TGTGCCAGCAGGACAAACCTGGGCAATCAGCCCCAGCATTTT.

The CDR3 sequence: CAIRETGVSGGYTF. The CDR3 DNA follows: TGTGCCATCAGAGAAACAGGTGTGTCGGGGGGCTACACCTTC. The genes are TRBV10-3 and TRBJ1-2, with D maybe TRBD1 (5 bases). Germline V gene lookup returns CDR1 ENHRY and CDR2 SYGVKD. The CDR3 length is 14 residues. The V gene lost 6 bases and the J gene lost 8 bases, with 19 bases spanning the gap.

Remarks on this clone: This specimen includes other DNA sequences encoding the same CDR3. This chain connects TRBV6-5 to TRBJ1-1, with 9 positions matching TRBD1. The length of the CDR3 is 13 residues. Germline CDR1 MNHEY, CDR2 SVGAGI. J was trimmed by 4 bases and V by 8 bases; bases with no gene match: 5. CDR3 nucleotides: TGTGCCAGCCGGGGACAGGGAGGCACTGAAGCTTTCTTT. Translation: CASRGQGGTEAFF.

V and J are TRBV29-1 and TRBJ1-5; no clear D gene. This CDR3 spans 17 amino acids. Trimming left V 8 bases short and J 2 bases short, with 25 bases between. Germline-derived CDR1 and CDR2 are SQVTM and ANQGSEA. CDR3: CSLFSRDPRTGNQPQHF. The CDR3 DNA follows: TGCAGCCTTTTCTCCCGGGATCCCCGAACGGGCAATCAGCCCCAGCATTTT.

As to this clone: Other DNA sequences from this sample encode an identical CDR3 as well. V gene TRBV4-1 combines with J gene TRBJ1-6; D call uncertain. V lost 0 bases and J lost 0, with 9 bases in between. Germline V gene lookup returns CDR1 MGHRA and CDR2 YSYEKL. The CDR3 has 17 amino acids. The CDR3 DNA sequence: TGCGCCAGCAGCCAAGATACCGGGAGCTCCTATAATTCACCCCTCCACTTT. This translates into CASSQDTGSSYNSPLHF.

This chain uses TRBV9 with TRBJ2-1, with D maybe TRBD2 (5 bases). CDR1 is SGDLS, CDR2 YYNGEE, per germline. Trimming shortened V by 0 bases and J by 8 bases, and 12 bases separated the two germline ends. The length of the CDR3 is 14 residues. The CDR3 spells CASSVALRGYEQFF. The DNA for the CDR3 is TGTGCCAGCAGCGTAGCCCTACGGGGATATGAGCAGTTCTTC.

This chain links TRBV5-1 with TRBJ2-7; TRBD2 might be the D (7 bases). V shed 6 bases and J shed 3 bases, with 13 bases lying between them. The CDR3 consists of 13 residues. CDR1 SGHRS and CDR2 YFSETQ come from the germline V gene. This chain's CDR3 is CASKGGENYEQYF. As DNA, the CDR3 is TGCGCCAGCAAAGGGGGGGAGAACTACGAGCAGTACTTC.